This T cell receptor beta chain was identified in a study of cytomegalovirus exposure and HLA in healthy donors. Study findings and constraints: Specificity for CMV antigens was confirmed in vitro for a few of the CMV-associated chains.

With 60 Vbeta and 13 Jbeta primers, the PCR was carried out. Assay used: immunoSEQ multiplex PCR; TCRdb lists only in-frame clones, some missing. The sample yields around 53,000 clones, 80% to 85% seen once. This clone was picked up a small number of times. Its antigen is unknown. The germline V and J ends were trimmed by 10 bases and 2 bases, with 12 bases remaining between them. Germline CDR1 MNHNS, CDR2 SASEGT. The CDR3 spans 13 residues. The receptor was isolated from a man aged 25 to 40 in good health and CMV-seronegative. The V and J genes are TRBV6-1 and TRBJ1-5; no clear D gene. Source material: PBMCs. The CDR3 DNA sequence: TGTGCCACCCTTGTCGCGGGCAATCAGCCCCAGCATTTT. It specifies CATLVAGNQPQHF.